This TCR beta chain was identified during a study of T cell responses to AZD1222 COVID-19 vaccine. Study-level findings and limits: Nearly half of spike-specific TCRs reportedly go after variant regions that carry no mutations. Seropositivity was recorded at baseline in only a handful of AZD1222 recipients. Repertoire samples came only from after the peak T cell response.

Second-dose recipients at about 4 or about 12 weeks were treated as one pooled group. Remarks on this clone: As yet, its antigen is unknown.

The table came from immunoSEQ multiplex PCR; TCRdb's copy has only in-frame clones and leaves some out. The data show about 120,000 clones, around 87% seen once. V was shortened by 2 bases and J by 4 bases, with 14 bases between the two germline ends. The CDR3 spans 15 residues. The germline gives CDR1 LGHDT, CDR2 YNNKEL (reference sequence). The origin of this receptor is an adult who received the AZD1222 COVID-19 vaccine. The V and J genes are TRBV3-1 (or the pseudogene TRBV3-2) and TRBJ1-1; D is uncertain. The source was peripheral blood, collected 28 days after the second AZD1222 dose. In nucleotides, the CDR3 is TGTGCCAGCAGCCAAACTTATGGACTGGGCACTGAAGCTTTCTTT. It encodes CASSQTYGLGTEAFF.